This TCR beta chain was captured by sequencing in a study of early T cells in non-severe SARS-CoV-2 infection. Background on the study: Sequencing of unsorted whole blood was done on bulk RNA, leaving chains unpaired.

Trimming left V 6 bases short and J 6 bases short, with 14 bases between. The CDR3 length is 13 residues. The germline V gene has CDR1 PRHDT and CDR2 FYEKMQ (reference sequence). Individual cDNA molecules were tagged with unique molecular identifiers, the study reported. TCRdb passed the 5' RACE reads through MiXCR, listing each CDR3 protein once. The sample records approximately 60,000 distinct CDR3 sequences, over 9.5% being singletons. Ten or more counts support this clonotype. This chain links TRBV13 with TRBJ1-2; D remains ambiguous. The source of this sequence is an adult who was a healthcare worker with PCR-confirmed SARS-CoV-2 infection or an uninfected control (not recorded which). Sequencing was performed on whole blood. The CDR3 region is CASRPNNDDGYTF. The CDR3 nucleotides are TGTGCCAGCAGACCAAACAATGATGATGGCTACACCTTC.